This paragraph reports one T cell receptor (beta chain). The target antigen is unknown. Researchers grouped second doses given at about 4 or about 12 weeks into one pool. The CDR3 is 14 amino acids. J was trimmed by 3 bases and V by 6 bases; bases with no gene match: 3. Germline assignment: CDR1 WSHSY and CDR2 SAAADI. The data originate from a study of T cell responses to AZD1222 COVID-19 vaccine. Findings and limits, study-wide: Repertoire sampling happened only post peak T cell response. Spike regions recognized by vaccine-associated CD4 TCRs spanned the protein, led by 160-218 and 743-854. It was only six AZD1222 recipients who were seropositive at baseline.

The data were produced by immunoSEQ multiplex PCR, yet TCRdb's version contains in-frame clones alone and is incomplete. The sample consists of approximately 89,000 clones, about 82% of them appearing once. The clonotype comes from an adult who received the AZD1222 COVID-19 vaccine. This material consisted of peripheral blood, taken 28 days after the second AZD1222 dose. The rearrangement links TRBV10-2 to TRBJ2-3; 10 positions agree with TRBD2. The DNA of the CDR3 is TGCGCCAGCAGAGCGGGAGGGCCTACAGATACGCAGTATTTT. Residues: CASRAGGPTDTQYF.